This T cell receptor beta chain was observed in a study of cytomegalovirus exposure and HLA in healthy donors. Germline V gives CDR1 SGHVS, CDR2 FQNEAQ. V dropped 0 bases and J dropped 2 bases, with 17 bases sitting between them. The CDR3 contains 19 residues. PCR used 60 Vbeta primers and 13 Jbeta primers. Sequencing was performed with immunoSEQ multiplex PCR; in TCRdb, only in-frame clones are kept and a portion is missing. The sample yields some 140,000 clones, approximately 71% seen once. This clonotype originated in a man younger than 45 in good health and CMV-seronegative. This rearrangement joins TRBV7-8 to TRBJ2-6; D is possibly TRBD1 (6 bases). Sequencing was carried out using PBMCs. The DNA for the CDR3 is TGTGCCAGCAGCTTAGCGGTTAATCTTCGGACAGCTGGGGCCAACGTCCTGACTTTC. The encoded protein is CASSLAVNLRTAGANVLTF. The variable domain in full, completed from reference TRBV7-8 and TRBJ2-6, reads GAGVSQSPRYKVAKRGQDVALRCDPISGHVSLFWYQQALGQGPEFLTYFQNEAQLDKSGLPSDRFFAERPEGSVSTLKIQRTQQEDSAVYLCASSLAVNLRTAGANVLTFGAGSRLTVL.